These 10 T cell receptor beta chains were all obtained from the same sample, sequenced in a study of blood T cell repertoires in COVID-19. Repertoires were generated with immunoSEQ multiplex PCR, while TCRdb's copy carries only in-frame clones and drops some. Of over 250,000 clones listed, approximately 83% are singletons. Sequenced: peripheral blood. Receptors were obtained from a human donor in a cohort sampled during active COVID-19.

The chain recombines TRBV5-8 with TRBJ1-4; TRBD1 agrees at 7 bases. This CDR3 has 15 amino acids. With V trimmed by 4 bases and J by 5 bases, 8 bases remained unmatched. In germline, CDR1 is SGHTS, CDR2 YDEGEE. The CDR3 spells CASSRWDSANEKLFF. As DNA, the CDR3 is TGTGCCAGCAGCCGCTGGGACAGTGCAAATGAAAAACTGTTTTTT.

The CDR3 sequence is CASSLKRGRGLNFVNGYTF. CDR3 nucleotide sequence: TGTGCCAGCAGCTTAAAACGCGGCAGGGGGCTAAATTTTGTAAATGGCTACACCTTC. The J gene is TRBJ1-2, the V gene TRBV7-9; TRBD1 matches 8 bases. Per germline, CDR1 SEHNR and CDR2 FQNEAQ (reference sequence). J gave up 6 bases and V 2 bases, and 20 bases lay outside the gene matches. The CDR3 loop spans 19 amino acids.

CDR3 in amino acids: CASSGGGSGRRETQYF. The CDR3 DNA follows: TGTGCCTCCTCGGGAGGGGGTAGCGGGAGGAGGGAGACCCAGTACTTC. The chain combines TRBV19 with TRBJ2-5, with 10 bases identical to TRBD2. The CDR3 runs 16 residues. Trimming took 11 bases from V and 5 from J; bases not matched to a gene: 17. Germline V gene sequence: CDR1 LNHDA, CDR2 SQIVND (reference sequence).

The chain carries TRBV7-9 and TRBJ2-7; a weak D match, TRBD1 (6 bases). The CDR3 length is 13 residues. Deletions cut 5 bases from V and 5 bases from J, with 13 bases between. CDR1 SEHNR and CDR2 FQNEAQ come from the germline V gene (reference sequence). This CDR3 reads CASSARDNNEQYF. DNA for the CDR3: TGTGCCAGCAGCGCCCGGGACAATAACGAGCAGTACTTC.

The CDR3 protein is CASSIERPYQPQHF. The CDR3 DNA sequence: TGTGCCAGTAGTATCGAGCGACCCTATCAGCCCCAGCATTTT. The V and J genes are TRBV19 and TRBJ1-5; D is uncertain. Looked up from germline, CDR1 is LNHDA and CDR2 is SQIVND (reference sequence). V was shortened by 3 bases and J by 5 bases, with 11 bases between the two germline ends. The CDR3 runs to 14 residues.

This chain uses TRBV19 with TRBJ1-2; no clear D. The germline CDR1 and CDR2 sequences are LNHDA and SQIVND (reference sequence). This CDR3 is 15 amino acids long. The V end was cut by 5 bases, the J end by 3 bases, with 16 bases between. CDR3 sequence (DNA): TGTGCCAGTAGTTCCTGGGCAGGTGTAGACTATGGCTACACCTTC. Translating gives CASSSWAGVDYGYTF.

This chain uses TRBV4-3 with TRBJ2-5; D may be TRBD1 (5 bases). This CDR3 comprises 15 residues. Deletions cut 0 bases from V and 5 bases from J, with 13 bases between. Germline values: CDR1 LGHNA, CDR2 YSLEER. The CDR3 region has the DNA TGCGCCAGCAGCCAAGATCAGGGATCCAGGGAGACCCAGTACTTC. Translating it yields CASSQDQGSRETQYF.

CDR3 region: CAGTRSPTDTQYF. The DNA of the CDR3 is TGTGCCGGAACTAGATCCCCCACAGATACGCAGTATTTT. The chain has TRBV7-2 and TRBJ2-3, with D tentatively TRBD2 (5 bases). CDR1 SGHTA and CDR2 FQGNSA come from the germline V gene. The CDR3 extends over 13 amino acids. The V and J ends lost 11 bases and 2 bases respectively, with 14 bases between them.

The chain is built from TRBV7-2 and TRBJ2-1; D not resolved. CDR3 length: 13 residues. Germline V CDR1 and CDR2: SGHTA, FQGNSA. Trimming took off 3 bases at V and 9 bases at J, with 12 bases between the two ends. The chain's CDR3 is CASSFFSDSEQFF. DNA for the CDR3: TGTGCCAGCAGCTTTTTCAGCGACTCTGAGCAGTTCTTC.

This chain joins TRBV4-1 and TRBJ2-1, with a weak D call TRBD2 (6 bases). Germline V gene sequence: CDR1 MGHRA, CDR2 YSYEKL. Trimming pared 0 bases from V and 6 bases from J, leaving 15 bases between. This CDR3 spans 16 amino acids. The CDR3 DNA sequence: TGCGCCAGCAGCCAAGAGGTCCAGCGGGCATTCAATGAGCAGTTCTTC. Protein sequence: CASSQEVQRAFNEQFF.